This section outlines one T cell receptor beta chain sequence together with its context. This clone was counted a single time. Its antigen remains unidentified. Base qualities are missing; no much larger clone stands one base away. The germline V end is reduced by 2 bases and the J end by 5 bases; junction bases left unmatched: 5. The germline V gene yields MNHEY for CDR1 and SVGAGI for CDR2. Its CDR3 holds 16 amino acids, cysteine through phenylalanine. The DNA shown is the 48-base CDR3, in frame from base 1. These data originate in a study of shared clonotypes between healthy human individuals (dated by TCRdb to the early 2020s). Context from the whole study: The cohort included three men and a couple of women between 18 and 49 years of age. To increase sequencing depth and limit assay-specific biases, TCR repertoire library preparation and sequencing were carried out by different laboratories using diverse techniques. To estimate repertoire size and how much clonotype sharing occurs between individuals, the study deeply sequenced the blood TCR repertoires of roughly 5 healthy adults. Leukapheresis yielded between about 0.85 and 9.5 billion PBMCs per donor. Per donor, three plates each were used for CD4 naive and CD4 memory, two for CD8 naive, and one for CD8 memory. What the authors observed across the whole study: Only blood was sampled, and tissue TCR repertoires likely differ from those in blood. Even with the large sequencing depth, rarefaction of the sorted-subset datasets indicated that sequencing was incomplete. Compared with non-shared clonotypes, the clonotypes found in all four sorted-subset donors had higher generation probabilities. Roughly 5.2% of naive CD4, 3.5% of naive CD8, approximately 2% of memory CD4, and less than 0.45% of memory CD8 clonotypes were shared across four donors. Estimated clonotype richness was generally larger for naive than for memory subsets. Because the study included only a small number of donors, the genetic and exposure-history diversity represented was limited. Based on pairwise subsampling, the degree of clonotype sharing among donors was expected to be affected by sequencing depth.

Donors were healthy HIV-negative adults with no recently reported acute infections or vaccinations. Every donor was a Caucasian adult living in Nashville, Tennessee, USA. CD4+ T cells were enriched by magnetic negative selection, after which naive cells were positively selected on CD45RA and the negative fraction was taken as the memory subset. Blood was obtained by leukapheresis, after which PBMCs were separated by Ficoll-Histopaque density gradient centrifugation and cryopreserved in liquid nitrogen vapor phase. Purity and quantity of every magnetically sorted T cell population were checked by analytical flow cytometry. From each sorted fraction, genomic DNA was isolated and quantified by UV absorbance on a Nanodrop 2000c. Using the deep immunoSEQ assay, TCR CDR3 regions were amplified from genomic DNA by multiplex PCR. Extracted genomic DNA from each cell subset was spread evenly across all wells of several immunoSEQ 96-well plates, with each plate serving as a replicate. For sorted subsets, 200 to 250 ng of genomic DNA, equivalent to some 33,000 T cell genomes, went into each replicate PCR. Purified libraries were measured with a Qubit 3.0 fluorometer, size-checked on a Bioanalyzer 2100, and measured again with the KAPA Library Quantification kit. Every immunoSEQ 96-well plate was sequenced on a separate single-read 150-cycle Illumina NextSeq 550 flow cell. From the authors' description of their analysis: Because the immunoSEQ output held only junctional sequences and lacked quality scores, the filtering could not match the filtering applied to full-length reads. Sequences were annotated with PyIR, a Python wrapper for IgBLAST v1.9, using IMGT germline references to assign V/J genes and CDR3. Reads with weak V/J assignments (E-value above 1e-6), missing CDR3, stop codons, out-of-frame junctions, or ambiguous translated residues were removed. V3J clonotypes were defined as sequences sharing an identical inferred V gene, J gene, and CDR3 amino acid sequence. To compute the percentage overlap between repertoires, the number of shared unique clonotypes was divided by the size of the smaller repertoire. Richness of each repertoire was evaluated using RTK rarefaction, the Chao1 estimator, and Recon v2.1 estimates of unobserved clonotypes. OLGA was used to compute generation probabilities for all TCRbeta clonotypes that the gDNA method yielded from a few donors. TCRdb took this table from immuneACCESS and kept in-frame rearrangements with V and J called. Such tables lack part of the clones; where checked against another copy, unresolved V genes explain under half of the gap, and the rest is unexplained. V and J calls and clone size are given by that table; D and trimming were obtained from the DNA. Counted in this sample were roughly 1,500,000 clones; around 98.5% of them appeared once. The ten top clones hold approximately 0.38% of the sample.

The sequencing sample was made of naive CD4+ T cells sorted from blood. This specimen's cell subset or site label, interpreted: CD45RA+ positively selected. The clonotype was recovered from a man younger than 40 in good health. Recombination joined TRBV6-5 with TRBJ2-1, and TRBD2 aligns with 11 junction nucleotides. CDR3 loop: CASSYNPSGRNNEQFF. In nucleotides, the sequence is TGTGCCAGCAGTTACAACCCTAGCGGGAGGAACAATGAGCAGTTCTTC.